The next 4 T cell receptor beta chains were all read from a single sample in a study of T cell responses to AZD1222 COVID-19 vaccine. Method: immunoSEQ multiplex PCR; TCRdb's copy keeps in-frame clones and lacks some. Altogether approximately 100,000 clones are present, about 89% being singletons, with the ten largest covering around 5%. Sequencing was performed on peripheral blood, taken 28 days after the second AZD1222 dose. These receptors all stem from an adult who received the AZD1222 COVID-19 vaccine.

The gene calls are TRBV19 and TRBJ2-2; a possible D gene is TRBD2 (5 bases). The V end was cut by 1 base, the J end by 5 bases, with 8 bases between. This CDR3 has 14 residues. The germline V gene has CDR1 LNHDA and CDR2 SQIVND (reference sequence). In DNA form, the CDR3 reads TGTGCCAGTAGTATAGTCGGGAAAACCGGGGAGCTGTTTTTT. It encodes CASSIVGKTGELFF.

The rearrangement uses TRBV5-6 and TRBJ2-3; D possibly matches TRBD1 or TRBD2 (5 bases each). Between the trimmed V and J ends, which lost 3 bases and 7 bases, there was a span of 15 bases. The CDR3 runs to 14 residues. From germline, CDR1 is SGHDT and CDR2 YYEEEE. CDR3 sequence (DNA): TGTGCCAGCAGCTCGCCCGGGACCCTAAATACGCAGTATTTT. Protein sequence: CASSSPGTLNTQYF.

In its sample, this clone was seen a few times. The J gene is TRBJ2-1, the V gene TRBV27; 12 positions match TRBD2. Germline V gene sequence: CDR1 MNHEY, CDR2 SMNVEV (reference sequence). V gave up 4 bases and J gave up 12 bases; unmatched junction bases: 10. The CDR3 length is 15 residues. The CDR3 region is CASSSTSGGRTRQFF. CDR3 in DNA: TGTGCCAGCAGTTCTACTAGCGGGGGGCGCACTAGGCAGTTCTTC.

The chain links TRBV6-5 to TRBJ1-2; 9 nucleotides line up with TRBD1. The V and J ends lost 6 bases and 12 bases, in that order; junction bases with no gene match: 11. The CDR3 consists of 13 residues. CDR1 and CDR2 (germline): MNHEY, SVGAGI. CDR3 region: CASSVGDRVFNTF. DNA of the CDR3: TGTGCCAGCAGCGTGGGGGACAGGGTATTCAACACCTTC.